Sequencing of this T cell receptor beta chain was carried out in a study of blood T cell repertoires in COVID-19. The overall study: Researchers got acute and convalescent COVID-19 samples from the United States, Italy and Spain.

Clones were sequenced by immunoSEQ multiplex PCR, and TCRdb holds only the in-frame ones, with some missing. The data contain 280,000 or so clones, approximately 86% of them singletons. The sequence came from a woman between 25 and 40 years old who had recovered from COVID-19. Sequenced: peripheral blood.

CDR3 sequence (DNA): TGTGCCAGCAGCCGGGACATGAAAAACTATGGCTACACCTTC. This encodes CASSRDMKNYGYTF. V is TRBV6-4 and J is TRBJ1-2, with a possible D match to TRBD1 (6 bases). The germline CDR1 and CDR2 sequences are MRHNA and SNTAGT. V was shortened by 6 bases and J by 2 bases, with 13 bases between the two germline ends. The CDR3 consists of 14 residues.